Following are 32 T cell receptor beta chains from one sample sequenced in a study of cytomegalovirus exposure and HLA in healthy donors. Profiling relied on immunoSEQ multiplex PCR, and the TCRdb table lists in-frame clones only, not all of them. Here the sample spans 97,000 or so clones, about 95% being singletons. The sequencing sample was made of PBMCs. These receptors were collected from a woman aged 18-29 years in good health and CMV-seronegative.

The chain carries TRBV18 and TRBJ2-1; D uncertain. This CDR3 has 15 residues. V was shortened by 1 base and J by 5 bases, with 12 bases between the two germline ends. In germline, CDR1 is KGHSH, CDR2 LQKENI. CDR3 region: CASSPRGTENNEQFF. The CDR3, as DNA: TGTGCCAGCTCACCACGTGGAACAGAGAACAATGAGCAGTTCTTC.

The chain recombines TRBV15 with TRBJ2-1, with TRBD1 matching 9 bases. This CDR3 has 15 residues. J was trimmed by 5 bases and V by 4 bases; bases with no gene match: 6. Germline V lookup: CDR1 LNHNV, CDR2 YYDKDF (reference sequence). CDR3 sequence reads: CATSINRGLNNEQFF. The CDR3, as DNA: TGTGCCACCAGCATCAACAGGGGGCTAAACAATGAGCAGTTCTTC. The full variable domain, rest sourced from reference TRBV15 and TRBJ2-1, is DAMVIQNPRYQVTQFGKPVTLSCSQTLNHNVMYWYQQKSSQAPKLLFHYYDKDFNNEADTPDNFQSRRPNTSFCFLDIRSPGLGDTAMYLCATSINRGLNNEQFFGPGTRLTVL.

This clone occurred once. CDR3 DNA: TGTGCCAGCAGTATCCGCGGCGCGGGTCGAGAGACCCAGTACTTC. Its translation is CASSIRGAGRETQYF. This chain connects TRBV6-5 to TRBJ2-5; TRBD2 might be the D (5 bases). The CDR3 loop spans 15 amino acids. Trimming took off 5 bases at V and 4 bases at J, with 17 bases between the two ends. Per the germline V gene, CDR1 is MNHEY and CDR2 is SVGAGI.

The V gene is TRBV5-1, the J gene TRBJ1-1; 9 positions match TRBD1. V lost 0 bases to trimming and J lost 5 bases; unmatched junction nucleotides: 14. CDR1 and CDR2 from the germline V gene are SGHRS and YFSETQ. The CDR3 runs 18 residues. CDR3 coding DNA: TGCGCCAGCAGCTTGGTTCTCGGAACTACAGGGGGCAGGACTGAAGCTTTCTTT. As protein: CASSLVLGTTGGRTEAFF.

The V call is TRBV27, the J call TRBJ1-5; D possibly corresponds to TRBD1 (6 bases). V was trimmed by 4 bases and J by 6 bases, leaving 10 bases between them. CDR1 and CDR2 (germline): MNHEY, SMNVEV (reference sequence). The CDR3 runs 13 residues. DNA of the CDR3: TGTGCCAGCAGTTCACAGGGTCTTCAGCCCCAGCATTTT. Protein: CASSSQGLQPQHF.

The rearrangement uses TRBV6-6 and TRBJ2-3; 10 positions match TRBD2. Germline V gives CDR1 MNHNY, CDR2 SVGAGI (reference sequence). CDR3 length equals 16 residues. V dropped 2 bases and J dropped 6; count of bases not matched to a gene: 8. For the CDR3, the DNA is TGTGCCAGCAGTTACCTCCTAGCGGGGGTAAGGGATACGCAGTATTTT. Protein sequence: CASSYLLAGVRDTQYF.

This chain uses TRBV9 with TRBJ1-3, with D uncertain. CDR1 is SGDLS, CDR2 YYNGEE, per germline. The CDR3 sequence is 16 residues long. V was cut by 3 bases and J by 4 bases, with 17 bases left in between. CDR3: CASSAAATRGGNTIYF. For the CDR3, the DNA is TGTGCCAGCAGCGCCGCAGCGACCCGAGGGGGAAACACCATATATTTT. Full variable domain (remainder filled in from reference TRBV9 and TRBJ1-3): DSGVTQTPKHLITATGQRVTLRCSPRSGDLSVYWYQQSLDQGLQFLIQYYNGEERAKGNILERFSAQQFPDLHSELNLSSLELGDSALYFCASSAAATRGGNTIYFGEGSWLTVV.

This chain connects TRBV15 to TRBJ1-4, with D hard to call. The germline CDR1 and CDR2 sequences are LNHNV and YYDKDF (reference sequence). Trimming took 3 bases from V and 7 from J, leaving 12 bases between them. The length of the CDR3 is 14 residues. The DNA for the CDR3 is TGTGCCACCAGCAGGACGGGATTTAGTGAAAAACTGTTTTTT. Its translation is CATSRTGFSEKLFF.

V gene TRBV7-9 combines with J gene TRBJ2-7; TRBD1 aligns across 7 bases. The V segment lost 5 bases and the J segment 4 bases; nucleotides outside the gene matches: 5. Germline V gene data show CDR1 as SEHNR and CDR2 as FQNEAQ (reference sequence). The CDR3 runs 13 residues. CDR3 nucleotide sequence: TGTGCCAGCAGCGCCCCGGGACAGTACGAGCAGTACTTC. Its protein is CASSAPGQYEQYF.

V gene TRBV15 combines with J gene TRBJ2-3; possible D gene TRBD2, 6 bases. Germline CDR1 LNHNV, CDR2 YYDKDF (reference sequence). V lost 8 bases and J 0 bases, leaving 15 bases between the germline ends. The CDR3 loop spans 15 amino acids. CDR3 loop: CATASTRDSTDTQYF. CDR3 sequence (DNA): TGTGCCACCGCCTCGACTAGAGATAGCACAGATACGCAGTATTTT.

J is TRBJ2-1 and V is TRBV19; D gene uncertain. V lost 3 bases, J lost 5 bases, and 11 bases lay in between. CDR1 and CDR2 from the germline V gene are LNHDA and SQIVND (reference sequence). The CDR3 consists of 14 residues. The DNA of the CDR3 is TGTGCCAGTAGTATGGCAGGCCCCCACAATGAGCAGTTCTTC. Its translation: CASSMAGPHNEQFF.

The chain is built from TRBV7-9 and TRBJ1-2, with D maybe TRBD1 (5 bases). The CDR3 is made up of 14 amino acids. The V gene's germline CDR1 is SEHNR and CDR2 FQNEAQ (reference sequence). Trimming left V 5 bases short and J 4 bases short, with 14 bases between. As DNA, the CDR3 is TGTGCCAGCAGCCCTAGCGGGACCCTCTATGGCTACACCTTC. Amino acids: CASSPSGTLYGYTF.

The chain couples TRBV7-6 to TRBJ2-5; D is ambiguous. Germline assignment: CDR1 SGHVS and CDR2 FNYEAQ. V was clipped by 1 base and J by 0 bases, with 6 bases between them. The CDR3 runs to 14 residues. The DNA of the CDR3 is TGTGCCAGCAGCTTAGTCACAGACCAAGAGACCCAGTACTTC. Amino acids: CASSLVTDQETQYF.

V gene TRBV7-2 combines with J gene TRBJ1-2, with D uncertain. Germline V CDR1 and CDR2: SGHTA, FQGNSA. This CDR3 region has 11 residues. V lost 5 bases and J 4 bases, leaving 5 bases between the germline ends. The CDR3 DNA follows: TGTGCCAGCAGCCCAATCTATGGCTACACCTTC. It yields the protein CASSPIYGYTF.

V gene TRBV27 combines with J gene TRBJ2-7; 7 bases agree with TRBD1. V shed 11 bases and J 4 bases; nucleotides not matched to a gene: 11. Per the germline V gene, CDR1 is MNHEY and CDR2 is SMNVEV (reference sequence). This CDR3 spans 13 amino acids. The CDR3 sequence is CAVRQGRGYEQYF. CDR3 nucleotide sequence: TGTGCCGTAAGACAGGGAAGGGGATACGAGCAGTACTTC.

As DNA, the CDR3 is TGCAGCGTTGAGACAGACGGTCTCTCTGGAAACACCATATATTTT. Translated, it gives CSVETDGLSGNTIYF. The chain carries TRBV29-1 and TRBJ1-3; TRBD1 is a possible D gene (5 bases). V was pared by 3 bases and J by 0 bases, with 12 bases between. CDR3 length: 15 amino acids. CDR1 is SQVTM, CDR2 ANQGSEA, per germline.

The CDR3 bases are TGTGCCAGCAGCTCCAGACAGGGTAGGGACACTGAAGCTTTCTTT. Protein: CASSSRQGRDTEAFF. The V gene is TRBV5-6, the J gene TRBJ1-1, with 7 bases that match TRBD1. This CDR3 has 15 residues. Trimming took 3 bases from V and 3 from J; bases not matched to a gene: 8. Per the germline V gene, CDR1 is SGHDT and CDR2 is YYEEEE.

The chain combines TRBV7-9 with TRBJ2-1; maybe TRBD2 (6 bases). The CDR3 has 14 residues. From germline, CDR1 is SEHNR and CDR2 FQNEAQ (reference sequence). V was cut by 1 base and J by 7 bases, with 11 bases left in between. The DNA for the CDR3 is TGTGCCAGCAGCTTAGGACTAGTAAATAATGAGCAGTTCTTC. This sequence encodes CASSLGLVNNEQFF.

The rearrangement uses TRBV5-1 and TRBJ2-3, with no clear D. This CDR3 is 15 amino acids long. Trimming shortened V by 1 base and J by 2 bases, and 11 bases separated the two germline ends. From germline, CDR1 is SGHRS and CDR2 YFSETQ. CDR3 sequence (DNA): TGCGCCAGCAGCTTGAATGGCCGCAACACAGATACGCAGTATTTT. This sequence encodes CASSLNGRNTDTQYF.

This chain connects TRBV9 to TRBJ2-7; 9 bases fit TRBD2. After removal of 2 bases from V and 4 bases from J, the junction contained 7 bases not matched to a gene. The CDR3 is made up of 15 amino acids. Per the germline V gene, CDR1 is SGDLS and CDR2 is YYNGEE. The CDR3 coding sequence is TGTGCCAGCAGCGTTTCGGCGGGAGGGCCTTACGAGCAGTACTTC. This sequence encodes CASSVSAGGPYEQYF.

This clone was counted a single time. The chain joins TRBV6-5 to TRBJ2-2; D not certain. Germline loops: CDR1 MNHEY, CDR2 SVGAGI. The CDR3 covers 13 residues. V was clipped by 2 bases and J by 8 bases, with 9 bases between them. The DNA of the CDR3 is TGTGCCAGCAGTTACGCCCTAGAGGGGGAGCTGTTTTTT. It yields the protein CASSYALEGELFF.

V gene TRBV9 combines with J gene TRBJ2-7, with 10 nucleotides matching TRBD1. This CDR3 is built from 15 residues. Germline CDR1 SGDLS, CDR2 YYNGEE. V lost 5 bases and J lost 3; bases outside the gene matches: 8. The chain's CDR3 is CASSAAGTGDYEQYF. CDR3 coding DNA: TGTGCCAGCAGTGCAGCCGGGACAGGGGACTACGAGCAGTACTTC. Based on the CDR3 plus reference TRBV9 and TRBJ2-7, the full variable domain is DSGVTQTPKHLITATGQRVTLRCSPRSGDLSVYWYQQSLDQGLQFLIQYYNGEERAKGNILERFSAQQFPDLHSELNLSSLELGDSALYFCASSAAGTGDYEQYFGPGTRLTVT.

The chain recombines TRBV10-2 with TRBJ2-1; 9 bases agree with TRBD2. Germline loops: CDR1 WSHSY, CDR2 SAAADI. J lost 2 bases, V lost 6 bases, and 5 bases had no gene match. The CDR3 is 15 amino acids. The CDR3 sequence is CASRLRLAAYNEQFF. The CDR3 DNA is TGCGCCAGCAGGTTAAGACTAGCGGCCTACAATGAGCAGTTCTTC.

The chain couples TRBV25-1 to TRBJ1-2, with D possibly TRBD1 on 5 matching bases. The CDR3 runs to 13 residues. V was pared by 7 bases and J by 6 bases, with 15 bases between. The germline V gene has CDR1 MGHDK and CDR2 SYGVNS. The CDR3 loop is CASTRGGVHGYTF. The CDR3 DNA follows: TGTGCCAGCACCCGTGGAGGGGTCCATGGCTACACCTTC.

The V and J genes are TRBV19 and TRBJ1-2; D unresolved. The CDR3 runs 16 residues. The V gene lost 6 bases and the J gene lost 3 bases, with 20 bases spanning the gap. CDR1 and CDR2 (germline): LNHDA, SQIVND (reference sequence). Here the CDR3 reads CASSPSGALRDYGYTF. CDR3 coding DNA: TGTGCCAGTAGCCCCTCTGGAGCCCTTCGGGACTATGGCTACACCTTC.

The gene calls are TRBV5-4 and TRBJ2-2, with D perhaps TRBD2 (6 bases). The V end was cut by 4 bases, the J end by 3 bases, with 13 bases between. CDR3 length: 15 amino acids. CDR1 and CDR2 (germline): SGHNT, YYREEE (reference sequence). The CDR3 DNA is TGTGCCAGCAGCCCACGTGGAGGGGACACCGGGGAGCTGTTTTTT. Protein sequence: CASSPRGGDTGELFF.

This chain connects TRBV13 to TRBJ2-7, with 8 nucleotides matching TRBD2. Germline lookup yields CDR1 PRHDT and CDR2 FYEKMQ (reference sequence). This CDR3 is 15 amino acids long. Trimming at V came to 0 bases and at J to 2 bases, leaving 3 bases not matched to a gene. The chain's CDR3 is CASSLGPGGPYEQYF. The CDR3 nucleotides read TGTGCCAGCAGCTTAGGCCCGGGGGGGCCCTACGAGCAGTACTTC.

This chain joins TRBV28 and TRBJ1-5; 8 positions match TRBD1. Trimming cost V 2 bases and J 2 bases; bases outside gene matches: 5. CDR1 and CDR2 from the germline V gene are MDHEN and SYDVKM. The CDR3 is made up of 16 amino acids. CDR3 protein: CASSLLQGARNQPQHF. The CDR3 DNA follows: TGTGCCAGCAGTTTACTGCAGGGGGCTCGCAATCAGCCCCAGCATTTT.

V usage is TRBV9 and J usage is TRBJ2-2, with D possibly TRBD2 on 5 matching bases. CDR1 and CDR2 (germline): SGDLS, YYNGEE. The CDR3 contains 15 residues. Between the trimmed V and J ends, which lost 3 bases and 4 bases, there was a span of 13 bases. The CDR3 spells CASSAQLGSTGELFF. As DNA, the CDR3 is TGTGCCAGCAGCGCACAACTGGGGAGCACCGGGGAGCTGTTTTTT.

This clone has just one count. This chain connects TRBV5-4 to TRBJ1-4, with 8 bases that match TRBD1. With V trimmed by 0 bases and J by 5 bases, 9 bases remained unmatched. Germline values: CDR1 SGHNT, CDR2 YYREEE (reference sequence). The CDR3 is 17 amino acids. CDR3 residues: CASSLAGGPTGNEKLFF. Here the CDR3 DNA reads TGTGCCAGCAGCTTGGCAGGGGGCCCCACGGGAAATGAAAAACTGTTTTTT.

This chain uses TRBV5-1 with TRBJ1-1; TRBD1 aligns across 8 bases. The CDR3 sequence is 17 residues long. V dropped 1 base and J dropped 4; count of bases not matched to a gene: 12. Germline V gene data show CDR1 as SGHRS and CDR2 as YFSETQ. The CDR3 sequence is CASSLYLPGGDSTEAFF. The CDR3 DNA reads as TGCGCCAGCAGCTTGTACCTCCCAGGGGGCGATAGCACTGAAGCTTTCTTT. Supplemented by reference TRBV5-1 and TRBJ1-1, the full variable domain reads KAGVTQTPRYLIKTRGQQVTLSCSPISGHRSVSWYQQTPGQGLQFLFEYFSETQRNKGNFPGRFSGRQFSNSRSEMNVSTLELGDSALYLCASSLYLPGGDSTEAFFGQGTRLTVV.

In regard to this clone: At one boundary the junction diverges from the germline segment, which might be a read error. This chain joins TRBV5-8 and TRBJ2-2; D is ambiguous. The CDR3 runs 12 residues. Germline CDR1 is SGHTS and CDR2 is YDEGEE. The CDR3 loop reads CASSLAWKEPFF. The DNA for the CDR3 is TGTGCCAGCAGCCTCGCCTGGAAGGAGCCGTTTTTT.